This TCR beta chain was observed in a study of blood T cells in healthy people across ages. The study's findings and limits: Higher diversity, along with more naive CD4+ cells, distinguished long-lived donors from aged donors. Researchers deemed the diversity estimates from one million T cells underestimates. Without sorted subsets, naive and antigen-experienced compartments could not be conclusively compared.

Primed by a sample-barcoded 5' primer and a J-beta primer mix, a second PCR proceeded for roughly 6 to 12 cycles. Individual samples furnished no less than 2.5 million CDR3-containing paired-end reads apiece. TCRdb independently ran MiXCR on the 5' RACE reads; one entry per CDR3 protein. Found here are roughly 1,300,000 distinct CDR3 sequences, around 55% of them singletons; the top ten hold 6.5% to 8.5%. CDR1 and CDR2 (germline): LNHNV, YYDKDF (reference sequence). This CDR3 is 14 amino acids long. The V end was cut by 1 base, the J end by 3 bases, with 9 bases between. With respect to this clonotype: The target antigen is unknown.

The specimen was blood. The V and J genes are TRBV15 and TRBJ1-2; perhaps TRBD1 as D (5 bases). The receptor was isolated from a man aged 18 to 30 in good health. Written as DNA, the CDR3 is TGTGCCACCAGCAGAGGGGGGGGTGACTATGGCTACACCTTC. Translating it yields CATSRGGGDYGYTF.